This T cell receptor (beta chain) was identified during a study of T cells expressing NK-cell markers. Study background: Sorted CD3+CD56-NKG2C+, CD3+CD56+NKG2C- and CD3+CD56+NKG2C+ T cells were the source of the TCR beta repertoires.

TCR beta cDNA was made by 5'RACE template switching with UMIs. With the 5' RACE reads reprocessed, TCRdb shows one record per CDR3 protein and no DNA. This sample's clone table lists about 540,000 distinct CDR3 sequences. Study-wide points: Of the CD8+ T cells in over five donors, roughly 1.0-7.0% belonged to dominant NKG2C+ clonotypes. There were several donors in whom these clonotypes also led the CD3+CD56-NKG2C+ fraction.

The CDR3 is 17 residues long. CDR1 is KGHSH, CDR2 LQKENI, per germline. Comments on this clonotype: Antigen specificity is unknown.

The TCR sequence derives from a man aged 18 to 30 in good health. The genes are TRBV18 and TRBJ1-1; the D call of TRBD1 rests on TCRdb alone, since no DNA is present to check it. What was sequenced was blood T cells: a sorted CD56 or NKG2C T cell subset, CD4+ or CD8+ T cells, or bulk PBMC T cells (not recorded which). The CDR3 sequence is CASSPTRDRVKNTEAFF.